This entry features one TCR beta chain sequence. This record comes from a study of blood T cell repertoires in COVID-19. On the study more broadly: Sources were T cells, B-cell-depleted T cells, or PBMCs; the material itself was cDNA or gDNA.

Seattle enrolled patients during active infection and tracked them longitudinally. Methods used by the authors: Nucleated cell number was recorded as an estimate derived from reference gene primer amplification. Some clones are missing from TCRdb's copy, which holds only in-frame ones; the method was immunoSEQ multiplex PCR. The V and J calls and clone size are taken from that table; D and trimming were inferred from the DNA. The sample carries about 300,000 clones, approximately 84% recorded once. V shed 1 base and J shed 7 bases, with 14 bases lying between them. CDR3 size: 15 residues. Germline V gene sequence: CDR1 SGHDN, CDR2 FVKESK.

The sequencing input was peripheral blood. This sequence joins TRBV14 and TRBJ2-1, with D perhaps matching TRBD1 (7 bases). The sequence was obtained from a human donor with COVID-19, enrolled during active disease. The donor label of this sample is uncertain. CDR3 DNA sequence: TGTGCCAGCAGCCAAGCGCTACAGGGGAGGAATGAGCAGTTCTTC. Amino acids: CASSQALQGRNEQFF.